What follows is one T cell receptor (beta chain) and its context. CDR1 is GTSNPN, CDR2 SVGIG, per germline (reference sequence). The CDR3 has 17 residues. V was pared by 3 bases and J by 1 base, with 10 bases of the junction left unmatched. This sample was included in a study of blood T cell repertoires in COVID-19. Study-level background: The analysed material was cDNA or gDNA that came from T cells, B-cell-depleted T cells, or PBMCs.

TCRdb's table, derived via immunoSEQ multiplex PCR, lists solely in-frame clones and lacks some. The sample carries 650,000 to 800,000 clones, about 90% recorded once. J is TRBJ1-5 and V is TRBV30; 9 bases agree with TRBD1. The clonotype comes from a woman aged 18-29 years with acute or convalescent COVID-19. The material sequenced was peripheral blood. CDR3 sequence: CAWSITRGQGSNQPQHF. In DNA form, the CDR3 reads TGTGCCTGGAGCATCACCCGGGGACAGGGAAGCAATCAGCCCCAGCATTTT.